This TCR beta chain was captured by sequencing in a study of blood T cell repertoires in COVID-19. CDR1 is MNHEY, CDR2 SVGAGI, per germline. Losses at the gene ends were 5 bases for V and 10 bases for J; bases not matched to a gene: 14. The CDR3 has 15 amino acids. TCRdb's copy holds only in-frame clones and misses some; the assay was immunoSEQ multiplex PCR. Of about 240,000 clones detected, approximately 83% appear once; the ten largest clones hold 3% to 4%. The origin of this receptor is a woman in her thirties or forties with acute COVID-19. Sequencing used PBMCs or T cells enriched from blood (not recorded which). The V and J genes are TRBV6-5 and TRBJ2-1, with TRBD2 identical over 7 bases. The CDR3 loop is CASSLGLAVPGEQFF. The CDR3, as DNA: TGTGCCAGCAGTCTAGGCCTAGCGGTCCCGGGAGAGCAGTTCTTC.